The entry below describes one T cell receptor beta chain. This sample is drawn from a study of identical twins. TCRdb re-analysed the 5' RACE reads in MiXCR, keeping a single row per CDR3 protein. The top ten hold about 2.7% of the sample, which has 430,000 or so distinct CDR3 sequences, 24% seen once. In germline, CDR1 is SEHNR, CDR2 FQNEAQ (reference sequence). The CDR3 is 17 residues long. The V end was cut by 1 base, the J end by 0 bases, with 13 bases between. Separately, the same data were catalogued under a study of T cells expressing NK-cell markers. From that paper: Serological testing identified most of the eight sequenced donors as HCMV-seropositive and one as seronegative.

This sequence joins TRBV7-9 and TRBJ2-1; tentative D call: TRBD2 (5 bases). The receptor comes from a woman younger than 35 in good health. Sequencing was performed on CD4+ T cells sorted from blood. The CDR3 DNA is TGTGCCAGCAGCTTAGTCCCCACGGGAACCTCCTACAATGAGCAGTTCTTC. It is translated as CASSLVPTGTSYNEQFF. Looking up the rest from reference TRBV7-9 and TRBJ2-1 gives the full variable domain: DTGVSQNPRHKITKRGQNVTFRCDPISEHNRLYWYRQTLGQGPEFLTYFQNEAQLEKSRLLSDRFSAERPKGSFSTLEIQRTEQGDSAMYLCASSLVPTGTSYNEQFFGPGTRLTVL.